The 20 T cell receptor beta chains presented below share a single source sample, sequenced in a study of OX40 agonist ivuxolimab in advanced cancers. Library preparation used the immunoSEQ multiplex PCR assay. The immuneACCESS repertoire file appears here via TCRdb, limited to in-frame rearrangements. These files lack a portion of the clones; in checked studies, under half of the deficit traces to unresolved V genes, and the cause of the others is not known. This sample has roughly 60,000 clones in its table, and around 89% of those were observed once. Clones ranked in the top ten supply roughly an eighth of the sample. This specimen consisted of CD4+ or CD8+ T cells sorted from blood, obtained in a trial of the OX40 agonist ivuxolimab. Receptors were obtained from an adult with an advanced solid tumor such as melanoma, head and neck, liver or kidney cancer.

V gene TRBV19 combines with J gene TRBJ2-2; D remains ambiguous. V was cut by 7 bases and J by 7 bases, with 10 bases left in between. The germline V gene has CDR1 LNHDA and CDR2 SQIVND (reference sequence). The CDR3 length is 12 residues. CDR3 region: CASTPQVGELFF. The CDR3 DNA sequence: TGTGCCAGTACCCCCCAGGTCGGGGAGCTGTTTTTT.

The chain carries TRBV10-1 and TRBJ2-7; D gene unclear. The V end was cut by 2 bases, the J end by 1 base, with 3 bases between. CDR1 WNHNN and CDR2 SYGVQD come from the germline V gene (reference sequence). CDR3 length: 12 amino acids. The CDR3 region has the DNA TGCGCCAGCAGTGAGACTTCCTACGAGCAGTACTTC. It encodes CASSETSYEQYF.

The CDR3 reads CATSRDPRGYEQYF. The CDR3 DNA follows: TGTGCCACCAGCAGAGACCCGAGGGGCTACGAGCAGTACTTC. The chain is built from TRBV15 and TRBJ2-7; D is tentatively TRBD1 or TRBD2 (5 bases each). CDR1 LNHNV and CDR2 YYDKDF come from the germline V gene (reference sequence). Trimming removed 0 bases from V and 3 bases from J, with 9 bases in between. The CDR3 is 14 amino acids.

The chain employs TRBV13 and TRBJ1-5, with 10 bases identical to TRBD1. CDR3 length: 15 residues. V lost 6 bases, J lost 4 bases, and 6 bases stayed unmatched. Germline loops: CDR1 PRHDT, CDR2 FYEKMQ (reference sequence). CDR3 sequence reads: CASSPGTGVNQPQHF. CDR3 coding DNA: TGTGCCAGCAGTCCCGGGACAGGGGTTAATCAGCCCCAGCATTTT.

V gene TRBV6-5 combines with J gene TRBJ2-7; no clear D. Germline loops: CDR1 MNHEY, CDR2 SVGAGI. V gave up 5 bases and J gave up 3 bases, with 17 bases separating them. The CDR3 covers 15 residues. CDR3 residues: CASSRSKSYDYEQYF. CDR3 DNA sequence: TGTGCCAGCAGTCGGAGTAAGTCGTATGACTACGAGCAGTACTTC.

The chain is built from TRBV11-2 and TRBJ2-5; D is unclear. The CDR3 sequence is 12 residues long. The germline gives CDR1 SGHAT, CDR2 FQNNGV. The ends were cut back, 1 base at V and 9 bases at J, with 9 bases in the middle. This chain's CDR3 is CASSLGIDAQYF. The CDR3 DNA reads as TGTGCCAGCAGCTTAGGGATAGATGCCCAGTACTTC.

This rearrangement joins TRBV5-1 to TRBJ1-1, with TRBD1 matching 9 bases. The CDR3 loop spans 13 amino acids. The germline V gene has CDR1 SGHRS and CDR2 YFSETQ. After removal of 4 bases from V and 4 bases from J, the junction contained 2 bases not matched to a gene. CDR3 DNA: TGCGCCAGCAGCGAGACAGGGGGCACTGAAGCTTTCTTT. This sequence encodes CASSETGGTEAFF.

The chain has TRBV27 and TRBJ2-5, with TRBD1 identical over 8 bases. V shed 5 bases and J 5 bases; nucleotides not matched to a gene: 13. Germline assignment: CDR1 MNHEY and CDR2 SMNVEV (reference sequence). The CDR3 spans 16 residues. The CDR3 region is CASSQNRDRPVETQYF. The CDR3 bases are TGTGCCAGCAGTCAGAACCGGGACAGGCCTGTGGAGACCCAGTACTTC.

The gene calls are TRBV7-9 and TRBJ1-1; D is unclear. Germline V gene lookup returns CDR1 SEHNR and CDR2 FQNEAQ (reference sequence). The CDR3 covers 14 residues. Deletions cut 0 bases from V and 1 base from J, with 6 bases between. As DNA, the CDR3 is TGTGCCAGCAGCTTAGCGAGAGGGAACACTGAAGCTTTCTTT. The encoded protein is CASSLARGNTEAFF.

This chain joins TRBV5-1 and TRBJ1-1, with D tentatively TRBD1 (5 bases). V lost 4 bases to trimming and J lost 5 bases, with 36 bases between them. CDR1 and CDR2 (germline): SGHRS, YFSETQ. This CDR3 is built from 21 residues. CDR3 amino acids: CASSHPGSNLAITQGHTEAFF. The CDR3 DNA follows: TGCGCCAGCAGCCATCCAGGGTCTAATTTAGCGATTACTCAAGGACATACTGAAGCTTTCTTT.

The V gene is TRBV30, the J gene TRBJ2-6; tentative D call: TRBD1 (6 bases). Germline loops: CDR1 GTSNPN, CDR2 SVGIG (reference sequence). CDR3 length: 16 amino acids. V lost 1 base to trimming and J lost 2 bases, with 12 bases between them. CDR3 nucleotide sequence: TGTGCCTGGAGTGGCAGGGGTTCTGCTGGGGCCAACGTCCTGACTTTC. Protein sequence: CAWSGRGSAGANVLTF.

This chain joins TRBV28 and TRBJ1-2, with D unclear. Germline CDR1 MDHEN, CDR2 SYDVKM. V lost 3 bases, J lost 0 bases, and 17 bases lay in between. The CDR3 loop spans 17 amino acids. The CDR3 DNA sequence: TGTGCCAGCAGTTTGAATAAACAGAAGTTAGCTAACTATGGCTACACCTTC. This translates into CASSLNKQKLANYGYTF.

For the CDR3, the DNA is TGCGCCAGCAGCCATCGAAACTACGAGCAGTACTTC. It codes for CASSHRNYEQYF. The rearrangement links TRBV4-1 to TRBJ2-7; no clear D gene. Germline CDR1 reads MGHRA; CDR2 reads YSYEKL. This CDR3 is built from 12 residues. V was shortened by 3 bases and J by 3 bases, with 6 bases between the two germline ends.

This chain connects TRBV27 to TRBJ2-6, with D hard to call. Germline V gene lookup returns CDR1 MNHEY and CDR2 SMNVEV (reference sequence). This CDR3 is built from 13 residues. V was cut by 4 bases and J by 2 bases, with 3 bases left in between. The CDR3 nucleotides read TGTGCCAGCAGTTATGCTGGGGCCAACGTCCTGACTTTC. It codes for CASSYAGANVLTF.

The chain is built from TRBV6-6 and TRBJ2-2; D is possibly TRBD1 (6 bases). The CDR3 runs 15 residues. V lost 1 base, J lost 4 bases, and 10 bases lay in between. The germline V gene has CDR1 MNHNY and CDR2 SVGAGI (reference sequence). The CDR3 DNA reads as TGTGCCAGCAGTTACTTCGGGACAATCACCGGGGAGCTGTTTTTT. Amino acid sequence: CASSYFGTITGELFF.

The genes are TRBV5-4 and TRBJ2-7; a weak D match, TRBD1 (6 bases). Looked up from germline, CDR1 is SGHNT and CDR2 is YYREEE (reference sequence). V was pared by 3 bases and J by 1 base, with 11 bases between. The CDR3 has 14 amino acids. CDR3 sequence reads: CASSSRTASYEQYF. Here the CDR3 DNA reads TGTGCCAGCAGCTCGAGGACAGCTTCCTACGAGCAGTACTTC.

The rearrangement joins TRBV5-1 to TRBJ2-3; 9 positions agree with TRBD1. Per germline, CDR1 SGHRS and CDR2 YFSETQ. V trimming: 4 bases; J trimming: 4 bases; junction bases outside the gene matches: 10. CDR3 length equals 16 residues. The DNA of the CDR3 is TGCGCCAGCAGCGGCCGGGACAGGGTGATTGCAGATACGCAGTATTTT. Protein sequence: CASSGRDRVIADTQYF.

CDR3 nucleotide sequence: TGTGCCAGCAGCTTAGTGGTAGGGAGGGATGGCTACACCTTC. It specifies CASSLVVGRDGYTF. This rearrangement joins TRBV7-9 to TRBJ1-2; no clear D. The length of the CDR3 is 14 residues. V was shortened by 1 base and J by 6 bases, with 12 bases between the two germline ends. From germline, CDR1 is SEHNR and CDR2 FQNEAQ (reference sequence).

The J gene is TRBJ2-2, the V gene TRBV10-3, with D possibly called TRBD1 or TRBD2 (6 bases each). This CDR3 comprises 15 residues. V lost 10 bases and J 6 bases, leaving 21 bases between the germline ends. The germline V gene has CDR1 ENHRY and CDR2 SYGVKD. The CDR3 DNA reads TGTGCCAGCCAAGGCAGCGAGGGGGAGGCCGGGGAGCTGTTTTTT. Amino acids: CASQGSEGEAGELFF.

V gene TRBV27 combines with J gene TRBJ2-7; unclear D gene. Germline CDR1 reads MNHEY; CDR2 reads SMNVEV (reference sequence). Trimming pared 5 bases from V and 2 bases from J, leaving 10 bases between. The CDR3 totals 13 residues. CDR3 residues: CASSPLVAYEQYF. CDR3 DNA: TGTGCCAGCAGTCCGCTCGTGGCCTACGAGCAGTACTTC.